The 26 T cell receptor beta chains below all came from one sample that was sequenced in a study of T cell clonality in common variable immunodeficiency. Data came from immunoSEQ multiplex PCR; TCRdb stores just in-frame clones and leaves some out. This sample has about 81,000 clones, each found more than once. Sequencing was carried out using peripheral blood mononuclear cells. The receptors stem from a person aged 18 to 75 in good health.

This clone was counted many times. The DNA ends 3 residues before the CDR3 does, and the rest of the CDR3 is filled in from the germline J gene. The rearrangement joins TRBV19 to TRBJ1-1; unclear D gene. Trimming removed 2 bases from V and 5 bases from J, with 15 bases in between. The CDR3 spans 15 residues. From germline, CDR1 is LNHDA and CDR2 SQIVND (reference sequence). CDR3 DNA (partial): TGTGCCAGTAGTATATACCGGGTCTTGAGAACTGAA. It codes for CASSIYRVLRTE. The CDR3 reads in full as CASSIYRVLRTEAFF.

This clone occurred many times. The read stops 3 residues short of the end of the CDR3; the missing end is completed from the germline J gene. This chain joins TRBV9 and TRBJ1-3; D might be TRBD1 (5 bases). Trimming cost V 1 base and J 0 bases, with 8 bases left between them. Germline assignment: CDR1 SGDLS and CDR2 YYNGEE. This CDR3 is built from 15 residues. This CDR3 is CASSVSGSSGNTIYF. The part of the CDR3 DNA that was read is TGTGCCAGCAGCGTATCAGGGAGCTCTGGAAACACC.

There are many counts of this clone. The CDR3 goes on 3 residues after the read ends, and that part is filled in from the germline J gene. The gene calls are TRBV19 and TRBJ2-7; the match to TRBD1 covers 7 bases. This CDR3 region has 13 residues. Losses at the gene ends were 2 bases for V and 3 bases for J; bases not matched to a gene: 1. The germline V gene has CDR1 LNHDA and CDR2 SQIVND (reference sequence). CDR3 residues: CASSIRTGYEQYF. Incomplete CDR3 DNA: TGTGCCAGTAGTATAAGGACAGGCTACGAG.

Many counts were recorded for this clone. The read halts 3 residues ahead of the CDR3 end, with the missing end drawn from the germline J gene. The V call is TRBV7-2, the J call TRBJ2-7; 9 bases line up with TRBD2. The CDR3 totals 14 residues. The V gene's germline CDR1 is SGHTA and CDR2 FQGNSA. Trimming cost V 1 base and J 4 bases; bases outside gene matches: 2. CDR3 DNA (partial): TGTGCCAGCAGCTTAGGGACTAGCGCGTACGAG. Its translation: CASSLGTSAYE. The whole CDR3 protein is CASSLGTSAYEQYF.

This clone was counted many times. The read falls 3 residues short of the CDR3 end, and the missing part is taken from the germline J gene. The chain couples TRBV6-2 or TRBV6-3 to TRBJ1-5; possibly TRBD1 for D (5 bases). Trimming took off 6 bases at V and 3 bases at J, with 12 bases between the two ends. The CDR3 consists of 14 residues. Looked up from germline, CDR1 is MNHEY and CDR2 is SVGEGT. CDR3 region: CASSQGLVNQPQHF. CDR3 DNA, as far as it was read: TGTGCCAGCAGCCAGGGACTGGTCAATCAGCCC.

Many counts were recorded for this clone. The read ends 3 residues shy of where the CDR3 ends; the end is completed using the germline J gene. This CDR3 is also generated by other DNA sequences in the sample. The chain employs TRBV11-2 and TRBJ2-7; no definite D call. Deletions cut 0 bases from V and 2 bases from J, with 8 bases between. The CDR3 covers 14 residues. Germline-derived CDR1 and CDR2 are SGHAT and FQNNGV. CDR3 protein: CASSLEASAYEQYF. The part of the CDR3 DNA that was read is TGTGCCAGCAGCTTAGAGGCTTCTGCCTACGAG.

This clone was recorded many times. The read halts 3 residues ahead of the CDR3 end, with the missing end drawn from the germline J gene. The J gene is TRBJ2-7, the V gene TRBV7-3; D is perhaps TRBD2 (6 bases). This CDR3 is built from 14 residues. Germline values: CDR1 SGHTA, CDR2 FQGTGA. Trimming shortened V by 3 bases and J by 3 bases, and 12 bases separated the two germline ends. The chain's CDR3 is CASSFQGSGYEQYF. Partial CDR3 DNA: TGTGCCAGCAGCTTCCAGGGTAGCGGCTACGAG.

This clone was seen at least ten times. CDR3 sequence reads: CASTLATGNEQFF. CDR3 DNA (partial): TGCGCCAGCACCCTAGCGACCGGGAATGAG. The rearrangement uses TRBV5-1 and TRBJ2-1, with D maybe TRBD2 (6 bases). The read halts 3 residues ahead of the CDR3 end, with the missing end drawn from the germline J gene. This CDR3 contains 13 residues. The germline CDR1 and CDR2 sequences are SGHRS and YFSETQ. The V end was cut by 6 bases, the J end by 7 bases, with 14 bases between.

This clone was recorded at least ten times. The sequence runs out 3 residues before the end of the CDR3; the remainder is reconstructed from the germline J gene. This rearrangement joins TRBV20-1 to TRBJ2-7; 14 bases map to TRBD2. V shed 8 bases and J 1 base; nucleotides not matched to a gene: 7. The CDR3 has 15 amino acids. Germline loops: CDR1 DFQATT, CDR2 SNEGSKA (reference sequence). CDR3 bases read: TGCAGTACAGGACTAGCGGGAGGTCGATCCTACGAG. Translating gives CSTGLAGGRSYE. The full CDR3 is CSTGLAGGRSYEQYF.

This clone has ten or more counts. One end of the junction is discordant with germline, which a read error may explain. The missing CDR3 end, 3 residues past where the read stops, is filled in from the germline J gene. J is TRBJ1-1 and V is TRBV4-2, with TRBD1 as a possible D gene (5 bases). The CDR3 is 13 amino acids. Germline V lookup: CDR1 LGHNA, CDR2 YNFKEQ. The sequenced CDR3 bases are TGCGCCAGCAGCTCGGGACTCAACACTGAA. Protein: CASSSGLNTE. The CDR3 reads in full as CASSSGLNTEAFF.

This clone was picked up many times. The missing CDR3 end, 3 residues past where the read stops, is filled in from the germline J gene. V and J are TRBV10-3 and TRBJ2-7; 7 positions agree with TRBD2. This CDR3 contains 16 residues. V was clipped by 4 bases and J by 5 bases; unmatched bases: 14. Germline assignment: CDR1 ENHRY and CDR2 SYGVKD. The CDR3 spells CAISGGGIAGSDEQYF. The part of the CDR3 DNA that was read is TGTGCCATCAGTGGGGGGGGGATAGCGGGTTCCGACGAG.

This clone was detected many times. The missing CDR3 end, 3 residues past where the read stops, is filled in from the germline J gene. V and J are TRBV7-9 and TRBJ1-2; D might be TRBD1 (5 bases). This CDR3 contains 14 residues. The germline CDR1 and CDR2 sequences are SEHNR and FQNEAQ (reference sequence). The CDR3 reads CASSPVEGARGYTF. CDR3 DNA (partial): TGTGCCAGCAGCCCGGTTGAAGGGGCCCGCGGC.

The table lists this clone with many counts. Partial CDR3 DNA: TGTGCCTGGAGCGGGACAGGCAGCACAGATACG. Protein product: CAWSGTGSTDT. In full, the CDR3 reads CAWSGTGSTDTQYF. The V and J genes are TRBV30 and TRBJ2-3; 8 bases agree with TRBD1. The read terminates 3 residues ahead of where the CDR3 ends, so the germline J gene completes it. This CDR3 contains 14 residues. CDR1 is GTSNPN, CDR2 SVGIG, per germline (reference sequence). After removal of 3 bases from V and 0 bases from J, the junction contained 2 bases not matched to a gene.

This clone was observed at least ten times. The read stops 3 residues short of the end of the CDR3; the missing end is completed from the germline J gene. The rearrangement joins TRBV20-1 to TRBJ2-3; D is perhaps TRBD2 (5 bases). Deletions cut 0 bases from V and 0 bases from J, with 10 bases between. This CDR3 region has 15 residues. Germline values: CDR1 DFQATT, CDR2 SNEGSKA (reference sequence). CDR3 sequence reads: CSARDLRGSTDTQYF. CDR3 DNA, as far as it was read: TGCAGTGCTAGAGATCTGCGCGGGAGCACAGATACG.

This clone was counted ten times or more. CDR3 DNA (partial): TGCAGTGCTAGAGTTGGCAGGCGGGATAATGAAAAA. The encoded protein is CSARVGRRDNEK. The CDR3 as a whole reads CSARVGRRDNEKLFF. This chain connects TRBV20-1 to TRBJ1-4; unclear D gene. The read ends 3 residues before the CDR3 terminus; that terminus is restored from the germline J gene. The V end was cut by 1 base, the J end by 4 bases, with 13 bases between. Germline CDR1 is DFQATT and CDR2 is SNEGSKA (reference sequence). The CDR3 is made up of 15 amino acids.

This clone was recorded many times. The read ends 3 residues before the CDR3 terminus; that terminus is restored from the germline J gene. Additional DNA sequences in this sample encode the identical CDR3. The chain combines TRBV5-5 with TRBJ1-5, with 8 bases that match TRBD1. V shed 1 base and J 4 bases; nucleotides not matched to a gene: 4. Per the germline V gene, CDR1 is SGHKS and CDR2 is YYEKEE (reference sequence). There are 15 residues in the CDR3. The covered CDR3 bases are TGTGCCAGCAGCTTGTGGACAGGGAGGAATCAGCCC. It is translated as CASSLWTGRNQP. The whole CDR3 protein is CASSLWTGRNQPQHF.

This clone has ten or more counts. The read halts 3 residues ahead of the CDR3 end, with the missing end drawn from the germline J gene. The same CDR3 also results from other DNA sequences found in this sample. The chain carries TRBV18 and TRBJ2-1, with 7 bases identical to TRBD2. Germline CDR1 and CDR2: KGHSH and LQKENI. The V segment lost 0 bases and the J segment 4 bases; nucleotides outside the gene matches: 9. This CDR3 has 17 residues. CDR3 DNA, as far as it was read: TGTGCCAGCTCACCACCCTCTAGCGGACTTATATACAATGAG. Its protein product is CASSPPSSGLIYNE. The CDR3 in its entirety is CASSPPSSGLIYNEQFF. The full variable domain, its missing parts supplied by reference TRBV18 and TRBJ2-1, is NAGVMQNPRHLVRRRGQEARLRCSPMKGHSHVYWYRQLPEEGLKFMVYLQKENIIDESGMPKERFSAEFPKEGPSILRIQQVVRGDSAAYFCASSPPSSGLIYNEQFFGPGTRLTVL.

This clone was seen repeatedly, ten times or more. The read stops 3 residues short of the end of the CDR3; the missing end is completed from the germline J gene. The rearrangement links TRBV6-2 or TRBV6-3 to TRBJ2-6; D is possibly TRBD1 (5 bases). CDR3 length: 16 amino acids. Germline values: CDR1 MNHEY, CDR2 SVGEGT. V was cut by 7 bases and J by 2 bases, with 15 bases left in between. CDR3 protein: CASTSPGFPGANVLTF. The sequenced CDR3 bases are TGTGCCAGCACCAGTCCAGGGTTCCCTGGGGCCAACGTC.

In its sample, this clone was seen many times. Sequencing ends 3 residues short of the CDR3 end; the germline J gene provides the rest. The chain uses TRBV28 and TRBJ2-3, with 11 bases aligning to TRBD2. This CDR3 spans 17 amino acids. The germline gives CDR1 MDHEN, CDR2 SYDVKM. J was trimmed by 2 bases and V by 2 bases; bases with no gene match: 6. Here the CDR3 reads CASSLILAGGSTDTQYF. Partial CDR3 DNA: TGTGCCAGCAGTTTAATTCTAGCGGGAGGTTCCACAGATACG.

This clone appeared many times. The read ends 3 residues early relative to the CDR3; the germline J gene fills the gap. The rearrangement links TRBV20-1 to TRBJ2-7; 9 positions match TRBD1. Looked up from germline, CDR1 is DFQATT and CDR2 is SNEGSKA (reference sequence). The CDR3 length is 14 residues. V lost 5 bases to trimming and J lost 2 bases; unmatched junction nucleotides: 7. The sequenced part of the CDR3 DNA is TGCAGTGCTTACCCCGGGACAGGGACCTACGAG. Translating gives CSAYPGTGTYE. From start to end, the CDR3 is CSAYPGTGTYEQYF.

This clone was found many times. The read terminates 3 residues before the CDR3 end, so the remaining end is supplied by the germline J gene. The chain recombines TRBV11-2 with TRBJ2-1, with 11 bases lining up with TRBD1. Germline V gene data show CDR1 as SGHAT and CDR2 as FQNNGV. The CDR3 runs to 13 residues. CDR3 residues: CAAGTGGGYEQFF. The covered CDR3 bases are TGTGCAGCCGGGACAGGGGGTGGGTATGAG.

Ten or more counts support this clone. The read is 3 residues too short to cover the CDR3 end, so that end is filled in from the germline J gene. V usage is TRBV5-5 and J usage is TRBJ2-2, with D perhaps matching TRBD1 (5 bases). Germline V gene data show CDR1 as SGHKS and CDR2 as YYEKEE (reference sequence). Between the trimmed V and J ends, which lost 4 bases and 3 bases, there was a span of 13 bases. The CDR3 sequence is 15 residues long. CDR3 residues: CASSPRTGYTGELFF. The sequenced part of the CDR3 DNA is TGTGCCAGCAGCCCGAGAACAGGATACACCGGGGAG.

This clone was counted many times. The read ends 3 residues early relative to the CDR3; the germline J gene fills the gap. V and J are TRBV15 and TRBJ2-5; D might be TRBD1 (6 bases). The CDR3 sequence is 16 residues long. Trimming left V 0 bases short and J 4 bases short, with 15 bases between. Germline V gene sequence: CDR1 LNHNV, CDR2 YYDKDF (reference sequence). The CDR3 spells CATSRDMAGDGETQYF. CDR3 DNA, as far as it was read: TGTGCCACCAGCAGAGATATGGCAGGGGATGGAGAGACC.

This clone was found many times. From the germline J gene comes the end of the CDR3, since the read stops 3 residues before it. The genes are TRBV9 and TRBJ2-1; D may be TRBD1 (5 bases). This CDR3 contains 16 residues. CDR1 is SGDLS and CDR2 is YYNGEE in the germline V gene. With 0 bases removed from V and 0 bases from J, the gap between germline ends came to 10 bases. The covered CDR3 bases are TGTGCCAGCAGCGTAGGACAGTCTAGCTCCTACAATGAG. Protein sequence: CASSVGQSSSYNE. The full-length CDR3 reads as CASSVGQSSSYNEQFF.

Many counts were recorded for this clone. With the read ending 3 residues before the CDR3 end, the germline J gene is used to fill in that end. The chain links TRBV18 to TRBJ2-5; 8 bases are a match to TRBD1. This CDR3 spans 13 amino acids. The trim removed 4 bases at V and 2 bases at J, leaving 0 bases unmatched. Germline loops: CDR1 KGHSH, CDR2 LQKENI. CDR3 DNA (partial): TGTGCCAGCTCACGGGACAGGCAAGAGACC. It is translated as CASSRDRQET. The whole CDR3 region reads CASSRDRQETQYF.

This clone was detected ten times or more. CDR3 amino acids: CASSSSGTAYNEQFF. The sequenced CDR3 bases are TGTGCCAGCAGCTCCTCCGGGACAGCCTACAATGAG. V is TRBV7-9 and J is TRBJ2-1; 7 bases match TRBD1. Read coverage stops 3 residues before the CDR3 terminus; the germline J gene supplies the remainder. This CDR3 region has 15 residues. Germline-derived CDR1 and CDR2 are SEHNR and FQNEAQ (reference sequence). After removal of 4 bases from V and 2 bases from J, the junction contained 5 bases not matched to a gene.